This TCR beta chain was documented in a study of blood T cell repertoires in COVID-19. With 4 bases clipped from V and 1 base from J, the junction kept 3 bases outside the gene matches. CDR1 is SGHRS and CDR2 is YFSETQ in the germline V gene. There are 15 residues in the CDR3. Profiling relied on immunoSEQ multiplex PCR, and the TCRdb table lists in-frame clones only, not all of them. The top ten clones hold 1.7% of a sample with approximately 90,000 clones, about nine tenths of them seen once. This chain joins TRBV5-1 and TRBJ2-3; the match to TRBD2 covers 10 bases. The sequence came from a man between 60 and 70 years old with acute or convalescent COVID-19. Sequencing input: peripheral blood. This chain's CDR3 is CASSDTSGGTDTQYF. In DNA, the CDR3 is TGCGCCAGCAGCGATACTAGCGGGGGCACAGATACGCAGTATTTT.